This TCR beta chain was recovered during a study of T cell responses to AZD1222 COVID-19 vaccine (dated by TCRdb to the early 2020s). At the level of the whole study: AZD1222 recipients with second doses at about 4 weeks or about 12 weeks were pooled, because spike-specific TCR depth and breadth did not differ between schedules. Trial participants were enrolled by age into subgroups of 18-55, 56-69 and 70-plus years, and around 150, 28 and 57 TCR-sequenced participants, respectively, were included in these subgroups. A total of 233 trial participants underwent TCR sequencing, of whom 207 had received two doses of AZD1222 and some 25 had received two doses of the MenACWY control vaccine.

From a lookup of the germline V gene, CDR1 and CDR2 are ENHRY and SYGVKD. CDR3 length: 14 amino acids, cysteine to phenylalanine. Just CDR3 DNA is preserved here, 42 bases in frame from base 1. The junction carries 15 bases between V and J, which are trimmed by 4 bases and 5 bases respectively. The full study reports these points: Most participants were white British and females outnumbered males, and the authors suggested that clonal diversity may have been underestimated. Only five to seven AZD1222 recipients were SARS-CoV-2 seropositive at baseline, limiting conclusions about previously exposed vaccinees. The 56-69-year group was small, and its depth increase did not reach significance, likely because of low power. CD4 TCRs associated with the vaccine covered the entire spike protein, and the dominant responses were in regions 160-218 and 743-854. Because no day 14 peak-response samples were available, the repertoires could be characterized only after the peak T cell response. Nearly half of unique spike-specific TCRs reportedly recognized epitopes outside regions mutated in the B.1.351 and B.1.1.7 variants. After two AZD1222 doses, spike-specific TCR breadth and depth were significantly higher than at day 0 and than in MenACWY recipients.

The CDR3 regions of human TCRbeta chains were subjected to immunosequencing. Turning to the authors' computational methods: TCRs in the repertoires were compared against a reference library of SARS-CoV-2-specific TCRs that had been generated with the MIRA antigen-specificity platform. Breadth was defined as the fraction of unique TCRs that were SARS-CoV-2-associated. Depth was defined as the fraction of total T cells that were SARS-CoV-2-associated. Using the MIRA data, each spike-specific TCR was assigned both to the spike region to which the TCR was reactive and to a CD4 or CD8 class. Log10-transformed breadth and depth values were compared by one-way ANOVA with Sidak's multiple comparisons tests. This is the immuneACCESS table as TCRdb keeps it, with only in-frame sequences that have V and J called. A part of the clones is gone; compared with another copy, unresolved V genes explain less than half, and the rest is unexplained. The DNA was the basis for D and trimming; V, J and clone size are from that table. This sample comprises 100,000 or so clones, 85% to 90% of them detected only once. The top ten clones comprise approximately 15% of the sample.

There are a few counts of this clone. This receptor's antigen is unknown. There are no base qualities to consult, and no much larger clone falls within one base. The time point label for this specimen denotes: baseline before first vaccination. Vaccinee samples came from UK trials COV001 and COV002, including a single-blind randomized controlled phase 2/3 trial of AZD1222 (ChAdOx1 nCoV-19) in healthy adults. For TCRbeta chain sequencing, PBMC samples from trial participants were taken at day 0 and at day 28 after the second dose. The TCR comes from an adult in good health. Sequencing used peripheral blood, obtained on day 0 of AZD1222 vaccination. The chain uses TRBV10-3 and TRBJ2-7; the D gene assignment is ambiguous. DNA sequence: TGTGCCATCAGTGGGGCATCGACGGGCGACGAGCAGTACTTC. Translated, it reads CAISGASTGDEQYF.